A selection of T cell receptor beta chains follows, all from one sample in a study of OX40 agonist ivuxolimab in advanced cancers. Repertoires were generated with immunoSEQ multiplex PCR, while TCRdb's copy carries only in-frame clones and drops some. The sample carries approximately 54,000 clones, approximately 90% recorded once. The source material was CD4+ or CD8+ T cells sorted from blood, sampled in a trial of the OX40 agonist ivuxolimab. The source is an adult with an advanced solid tumor such as melanoma, head and neck, liver or kidney cancer. Both conserved end residues are part of each CDR3. The D gene is left open where the match is weak. Clone size, where shown, is once, few, many, or a class for clones that have expanded.

v_call: TRBV2
cdr3_length: 14
j_call: TRBJ2-3
d_call: TRBD1
clone_size: NA
cdr3_aa: CASTRDRGTDTQYF
cdr3_nt: TGTGCCAGCACACGGGACAGGGGCACAGATACGCAGTATTTT

v_call: TRBV21-1
cdr3_length: 18
j_call: TRBJ1-5
d_call: NA
clone_size: NA
cdr3_aa: CASSKADRERSGNQPQHF
cdr3_nt: TGTGCCAGCAGCAAAGCGGACAGGGAAAGGAGCGGCAATCAGCCCCAGCATTTT

v_call: TRBV18
cdr3_length: 15
j_call: TRBJ2-6
d_call: TRBD1
clone_size: once
cdr3_aa: CASSSDRSGANVLTF
cdr3_nt: TGTGCCAGCTCGTCGGACAGGTCTGGGGCCAACGTCCTGACTTTC

v_call: TRBV2
cdr3_length: 13
j_call: TRBJ1-2
d_call: NA
clone_size: NA
cdr3_aa: CAERLEANYGYTF
cdr3_nt: TGTGCCGAACGACTCGAGGCAAACTATGGCTACACCTTC

v_call: TRBV5-1
cdr3_length: 15
j_call: TRBJ2-5
d_call: NA
clone_size: NA
cdr3_aa: CASSFTGNEWETQYF
cdr3_nt: TGCGCCAGCAGCTTTACAGGGAATGAATGGGAGACCCAGTACTTC

v_call: TRBV5-1
cdr3_length: 14
j_call: TRBJ1-6
d_call: NA
clone_size: NA
cdr3_aa: CASSLGQDNSPLHF
cdr3_nt: TGCGCCAGCAGCTTGGGACAGGACAATTCACCCCTCCACTTT

v_call: TRBV19
cdr3_length: 17
j_call: TRBJ1-3
d_call: NA
clone_size: NA
cdr3_aa: CASSDWGRAFSGNTIYF
cdr3_nt: TGTGCCAGTAGTGACTGGGGCAGGGCCTTCTCTGGAAACACCATATATTTT

v_call: TRBV5-1
cdr3_length: 13
j_call: TRBJ2-7
d_call: TRBD2
clone_size: once
cdr3_aa: CASGRGGSYEQYF
cdr3_nt: TGCGCCAGCGGACGGGGCGGGAGTTACGAGCAGTACTTC

v_call: TRBV2
cdr3_length: 13
j_call: TRBJ2-1
d_call: NA
clone_size: NA
cdr3_aa: CASESRGYNEQFF
cdr3_nt: TGTGCCAGCGAAAGTAGGGGTTACAATGAGCAGTTCTTC

v_call: TRBV28
cdr3_length: 18
j_call: TRBJ2-1
d_call: TRBD2
clone_size: NA
cdr3_aa: CASSFVFGSSGHYNEQFF
cdr3_nt: TGTGCCAGCAGTTTCGTTTTTGGGTCTAGCGGGCATTACAATGAGCAGTTCTTC

v_call: TRBV6-6
cdr3_length: 14
j_call: TRBJ2-7
d_call: NA
clone_size: NA
cdr3_aa: CASIKGGVSYEQYF
cdr3_nt: TGTGCCAGCATTAAAGGGGGGGTCTCCTACGAGCAGTACTTC

v_call: TRBV5-1
cdr3_length: 17
j_call: TRBJ2-1
d_call: TRBD2
clone_size: NA
cdr3_aa: CASSFLGLAGVYNEQFF
cdr3_nt: TGCGCCAGCAGCTTCTTAGGACTAGCGGGGGTCTACAATGAGCAGTTCTTC

v_call: TRBV7-3
cdr3_length: 15
j_call: TRBJ1-6
d_call: NA
clone_size: NA
cdr3_aa: CASSLTGRGNSPLHF
cdr3_nt: TGTGCCAGCAGCTTAACGGGGCGGGGTAATTCACCCCTCCACTTT

v_call: TRBV25-1
cdr3_length: 16
j_call: TRBJ2-3
d_call: TRBD2
clone_size: once
cdr3_aa: CASGPGSGISTDTQYF
cdr3_nt: TGTGCCAGCGGCCCGGGCAGCGGGATTAGCACAGATACGCAGTATTTT

v_call: TRBV19
cdr3_length: 13
j_call: TRBJ2-5
d_call: NA
clone_size: once
cdr3_aa: CASTPRGGETQYF
cdr3_nt: TGTGCCAGTACTCCTCGGGGTGGGGAGACCCAGTACTTC

v_call: TRBV6-6
cdr3_length: 15
j_call: TRBJ1-3
d_call: NA
clone_size: NA
cdr3_aa: CASSKGLSGGNTIYF
cdr3_nt: TGTGCCAGCAGTAAAGGACTGTCGGGAGGAAACACCATATATTTT

v_call: TRBV6-6
cdr3_length: 12
j_call: TRBJ2-5
d_call: NA
clone_size: NA
cdr3_aa: CASSSASETQYF
cdr3_nt: TGTGCCAGCAGTTCGGCTTCGGAGACCCAGTACTTC

v_call: TRBV7-9
cdr3_length: 15
j_call: TRBJ1-6
d_call: TRBD1
clone_size: NA
cdr3_aa: CASSRGQGGYSPLHF
cdr3_nt: TGTGCCAGCAGCAGAGGACAGGGAGGGTATTCACCCCTCCACTTT

v_call: TRBV13
cdr3_length: 14
j_call: TRBJ1-2
d_call: NA
clone_size: NA
cdr3_aa: CASSPRQTIYGYTF
cdr3_nt: TGTGCCAGCAGCCCTAGACAGACAATCTATGGCTACACCTTC

v_call: TRBV19
cdr3_length: 16
j_call: TRBJ1-2
d_call: NA
clone_size: once
cdr3_aa: CASSMAGTTINYGYTF
cdr3_nt: TGTGCCAGTAGTATGGCAGGGACGACTATTAACTATGGCTACACCTTC

v_call: TRBV5-1
cdr3_length: 14
j_call: TRBJ1-4
d_call: NA
clone_size: NA
cdr3_aa: CASSLATLNEKLFF
cdr3_nt: TGCGCCAGCAGCTTGGCGACACTTAATGAAAAACTGTTTTTT

v_call: TRBV6-5
cdr3_length: 15
j_call: TRBJ2-5
d_call: NA
clone_size: once
cdr3_aa: CASSFAYLQGETQYF
cdr3_nt: TGTGCCAGCAGTTTTGCCTACCTGCAGGGTGAGACCCAGTACTTC

v_call: TRBV14
cdr3_length: 13
j_call: TRBJ2-1
d_call: NA
clone_size: NA
cdr3_aa: CASSQDRGNEQFF
cdr3_nt: TGTGCCAGCAGCCAAGATAGGGGAAATGAGCAGTTCTTC

v_call: TRBV7-3
cdr3_length: 16
j_call: TRBJ2-3
d_call: NA
clone_size: NA
cdr3_aa: CASSLQASVSTDTQYF
cdr3_nt: TGTGCCAGCAGCTTACAGGCTAGCGTTAGCACAGATACGCAGTATTTT

v_call: TRBV6-5
cdr3_length: 15
j_call: TRBJ2-1
d_call: TRBD1
clone_size: NA
cdr3_aa: CASSASPGQGNEQFF
cdr3_nt: TGTGCCAGCAGTGCCTCTCCGGGACAGGGGAATGAGCAGTTCTTC